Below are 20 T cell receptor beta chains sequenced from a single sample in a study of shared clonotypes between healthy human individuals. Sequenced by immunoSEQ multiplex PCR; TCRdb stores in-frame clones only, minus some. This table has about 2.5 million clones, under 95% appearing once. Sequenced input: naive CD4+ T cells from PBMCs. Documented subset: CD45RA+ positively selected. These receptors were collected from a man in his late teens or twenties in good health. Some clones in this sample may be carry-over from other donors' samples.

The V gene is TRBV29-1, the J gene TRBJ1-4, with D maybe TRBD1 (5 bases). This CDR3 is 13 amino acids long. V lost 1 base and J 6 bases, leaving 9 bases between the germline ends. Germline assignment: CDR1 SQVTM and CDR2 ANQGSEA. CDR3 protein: CSVEAGQDEKLFF. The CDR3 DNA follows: TGCAGCGTTGAAGCGGGGCAGGATGAAAAACTGTTTTTT.

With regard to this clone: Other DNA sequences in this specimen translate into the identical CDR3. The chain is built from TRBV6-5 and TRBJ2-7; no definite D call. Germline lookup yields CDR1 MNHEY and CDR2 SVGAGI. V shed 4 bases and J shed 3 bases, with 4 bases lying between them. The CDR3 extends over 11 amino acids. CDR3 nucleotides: TGTGCCAGCAGTTCGGTCTACGAGCAGTACTTC. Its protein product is CASSSVYEQYF.

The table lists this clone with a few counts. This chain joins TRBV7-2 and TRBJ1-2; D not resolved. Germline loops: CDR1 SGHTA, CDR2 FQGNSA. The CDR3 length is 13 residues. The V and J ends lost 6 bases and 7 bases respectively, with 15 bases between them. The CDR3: CASSPSNLIGYTF. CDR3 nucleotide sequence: TGTGCCAGCAGTCCATCGAATCTGATTGGCTACACCTTC.

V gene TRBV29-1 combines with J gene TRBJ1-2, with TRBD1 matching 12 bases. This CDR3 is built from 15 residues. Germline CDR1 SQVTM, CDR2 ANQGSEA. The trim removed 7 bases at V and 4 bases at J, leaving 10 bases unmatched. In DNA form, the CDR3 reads TGCAGCGCCCAGGGACAGGGGGCCGGGATCTATGGCTACACCTTC. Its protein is CSAQGQGAGIYGYTF.

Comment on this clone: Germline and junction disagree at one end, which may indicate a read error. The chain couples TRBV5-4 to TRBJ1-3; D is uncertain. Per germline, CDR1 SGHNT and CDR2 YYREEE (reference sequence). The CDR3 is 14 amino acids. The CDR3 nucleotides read TGTGCCAGCAGTTTGGATGGCTCTGGAAACACCATATATTTT. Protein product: CASSLDGSGNTIYF.

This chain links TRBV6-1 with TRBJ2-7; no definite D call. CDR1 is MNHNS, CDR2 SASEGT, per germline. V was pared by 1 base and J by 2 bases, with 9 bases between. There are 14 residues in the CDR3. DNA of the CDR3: TGTGCCAGCAGTGAAGGGAACCCCCCCTACGAGCAGTACTTC. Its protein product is CASSEGNPPYEQYF.

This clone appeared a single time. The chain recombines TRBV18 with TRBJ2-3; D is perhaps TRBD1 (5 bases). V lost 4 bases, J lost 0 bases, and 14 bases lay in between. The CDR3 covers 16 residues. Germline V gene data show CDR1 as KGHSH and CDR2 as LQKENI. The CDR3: CASSLAQGPSTDTQYF. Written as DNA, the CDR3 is TGTGCCAGCTCACTTGCGCAGGGCCCGAGCACAGATACGCAGTATTTT.

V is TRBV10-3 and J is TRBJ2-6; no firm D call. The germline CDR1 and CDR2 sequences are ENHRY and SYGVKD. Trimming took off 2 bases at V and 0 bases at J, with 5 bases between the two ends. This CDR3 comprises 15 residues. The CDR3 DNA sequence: TGTGCCATCAGTGAGGAAGGCTCTGGGGCCAACGTCCTGACTTTC. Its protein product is CAISEEGSGANVLTF.

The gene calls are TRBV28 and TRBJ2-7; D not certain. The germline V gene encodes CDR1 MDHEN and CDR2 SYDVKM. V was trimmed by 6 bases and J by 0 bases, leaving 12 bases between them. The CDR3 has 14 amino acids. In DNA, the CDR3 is TGTGCCAGCAGGGCCGTGGACCTCTCCTACGAGCAGTACTTC. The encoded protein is CASRAVDLSYEQYF.

DNA for the CDR3: TGTGCCAGCAGCGCCACCAGCGGGGGCATATACGAGCAGTACTTC. This gives the protein CASSATSGGIYEQYF. This chain uses TRBV7-8 with TRBJ2-7; TRBD2 aligns across 8 bases. V was clipped by 5 bases and J by 4 bases; unmatched bases: 10. Germline values: CDR1 SGHVS, CDR2 FQNEAQ. CDR3 length: 15 residues.

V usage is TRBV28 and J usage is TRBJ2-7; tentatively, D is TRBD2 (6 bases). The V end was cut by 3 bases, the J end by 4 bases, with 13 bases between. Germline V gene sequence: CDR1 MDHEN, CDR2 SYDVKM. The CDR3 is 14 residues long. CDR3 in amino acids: CASSFSGGRYEQYF. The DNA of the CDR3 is TGTGCCAGCAGTTTTTCCGGAGGGCGGTACGAGCAGTACTTC.

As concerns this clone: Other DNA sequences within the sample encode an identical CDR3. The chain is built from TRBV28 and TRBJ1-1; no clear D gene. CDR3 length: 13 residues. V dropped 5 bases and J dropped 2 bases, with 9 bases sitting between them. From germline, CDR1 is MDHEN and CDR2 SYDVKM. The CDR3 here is CASSPPLNTEAFF. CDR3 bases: TGTGCCAGCAGTCCACCCCTCAACACTGAAGCTTTCTTT. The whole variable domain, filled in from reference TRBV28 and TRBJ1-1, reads DVKVTQSSRYLVKRTGEKVFLECVQDMDHENMFWYRQDPGLGLRLIYFSYDVKMKEKGDIPEGYSVSREKKERFSLILESASTNQTSMYLCASSPPLNTEAFFGQGTRLTVV.

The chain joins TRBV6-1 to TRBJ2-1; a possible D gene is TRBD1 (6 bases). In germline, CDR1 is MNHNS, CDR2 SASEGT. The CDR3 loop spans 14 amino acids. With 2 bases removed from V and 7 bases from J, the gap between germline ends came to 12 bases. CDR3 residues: CASSEFRGKNEQFF. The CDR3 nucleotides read TGTGCCAGCAGTGAATTCAGGGGAAAGAATGAGCAGTTCTTC.

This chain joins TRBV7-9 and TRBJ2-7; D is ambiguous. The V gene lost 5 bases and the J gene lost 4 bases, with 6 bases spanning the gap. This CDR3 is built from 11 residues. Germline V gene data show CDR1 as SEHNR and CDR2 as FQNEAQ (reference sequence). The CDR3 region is CASSQEYEQYF. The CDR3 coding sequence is TGTGCCAGCAGCCAGGAGTACGAGCAGTACTTC.

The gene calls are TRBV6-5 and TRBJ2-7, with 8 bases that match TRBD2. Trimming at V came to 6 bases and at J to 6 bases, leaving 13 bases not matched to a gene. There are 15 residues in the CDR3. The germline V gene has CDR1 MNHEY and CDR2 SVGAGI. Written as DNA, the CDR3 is TGTGCCAGCAGACAAAGAACGGGAGGGCCTAGCGAGCAGTACTTC. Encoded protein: CASRQRTGGPSEQYF.

CDR3 protein: CASSKTSGANVLTF. CDR3 coding DNA: TGTGCCAGCAGCAAGACCTCTGGGGCCAACGTCCTGACTTTC. J is TRBJ2-6 and V is TRBV6-5; no clear D gene. This CDR3 comprises 14 residues. V was trimmed by 6 bases and J by 0 bases, leaving 6 bases between them. Germline loops: CDR1 MNHEY, CDR2 SVGAGI.

This CDR3 is CASKSGTEAFF. DNA of the CDR3: TGTGCCAGCAAGTCCGGGACAGAAGCTTTCTTT. This chain joins TRBV27 and TRBJ1-1; TRBD1 is a possible D gene (6 bases). Per the germline V gene, CDR1 is MNHEY and CDR2 is SMNVEV (reference sequence). Between the trimmed V and J ends, which lost 7 bases and 8 bases, there was a span of 11 bases. CDR3 length: 11 residues.

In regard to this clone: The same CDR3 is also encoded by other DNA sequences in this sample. This chain's CDR3 is CASSVGGSYEQYF. CDR3 nucleotide sequence: TGTGCCAGCAGCGTAGGAGGAAGCTACGAGCAGTACTTC. This chain uses TRBV9 with TRBJ2-7, with unresolved D. The CDR3 loop spans 13 amino acids. The germline V and J ends were trimmed by 0 bases and 3 bases, with 7 bases remaining between them. Germline-derived CDR1 and CDR2 are SGDLS and YYNGEE.

CDR3 protein: CASSPGLAGGDTGELFF. CDR3 sequence (DNA): TGTGCCAGCAGCCCGGGACTAGCGGGAGGGGACACCGGGGAGCTGTTTTTT. The chain couples TRBV5-4 to TRBJ2-2, with 16 bases fitting TRBD2. CDR3 length: 17 amino acids. With V trimmed by 4 bases and J by 3 bases, 3 bases remained unmatched. CDR1 and CDR2 (germline): SGHNT, YYREEE (reference sequence).

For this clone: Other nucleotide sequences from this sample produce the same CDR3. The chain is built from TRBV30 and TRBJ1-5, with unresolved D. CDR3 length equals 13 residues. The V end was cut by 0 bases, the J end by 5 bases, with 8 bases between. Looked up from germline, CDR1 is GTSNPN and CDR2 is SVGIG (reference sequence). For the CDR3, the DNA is TGTGCCTGGAGTGTACCCGGCGATCAGCCCCAGCATTTT. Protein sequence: CAWSVPGDQPQHF.